The next 29 T cell receptor beta chains were all read from a single sample in a study of blood T cell repertoires in COVID-19. Sequencing used immunoSEQ multiplex PCR; TCRdb keeps in-frame clones, though not all of them. Among approximately 300,000 clones listed, 70% to 90% were seen once. Sequencing was carried out using peripheral blood. The source of these receptors is a young man who had recovered from COVID-19.

This chain joins TRBV6-5 and TRBJ2-7; 7 bases line up with TRBD1. V dropped 6 bases and J dropped 2; count of bases not matched to a gene: 4. From germline, CDR1 is MNHEY and CDR2 SVGAGI. This CDR3 is 13 amino acids long. The CDR3 DNA sequence: TGTGCCAGCAGCGACAGGGCCGCCTACGAGCAGTACTTC. The encoded protein is CASSDRAAYEQYF.

The chain uses TRBV19 and TRBJ1-2; D call uncertain. The ends were cut back, 5 bases at V and 3 bases at J, with 10 bases in the middle. Germline CDR1 LNHDA, CDR2 SQIVND (reference sequence). The CDR3 totals 13 residues. The CDR3 DNA reads as TGTGCCAGTAGTCCAGAGACACACTATGGCTACACCTTC. Amino acids: CASSPETHYGYTF.

This chain connects TRBV7-2 to TRBJ1-6, with TRBD1 matching 10 bases. V lost 5 bases, J lost 11 bases, and 9 bases stayed unmatched. There are 15 residues in the CDR3. Germline V lookup: CDR1 SGHTA, CDR2 FQGNSA. The chain's CDR3 is CASSLTGTGDAPLHF. As DNA, the CDR3 is TGTGCCAGCAGCCTAACCGGGACAGGGGACGCACCCCTCCACTTT.

The sample holds one count of this clone. J is TRBJ1-1 and V is TRBV19, with unresolved D. Per germline, CDR1 LNHDA and CDR2 SQIVND (reference sequence). CDR3 length: 14 residues. Trimming cost V 8 bases and J 1 base, with 14 bases left between them. The CDR3 nucleotides are TGTGCCAGTCAACCTAGAGACCAGAACACTGAAGCTTTCTTT. Amino acid sequence: CASQPRDQNTEAFF.

The V call is TRBV5-1, the J call TRBJ1-2; D call uncertain. The CDR3 sequence is 14 residues long. Trimming took off 0 bases at V and 3 bases at J, with 9 bases between the two ends. Germline assignment: CDR1 SGHRS and CDR2 YFSETQ. The CDR3 loop is CASSLGGVDYGYTF. The DNA for the CDR3 is TGCGCCAGCAGCTTGGGCGGAGTCGACTATGGCTACACCTTC.

The chain carries TRBV19 and TRBJ1-1; D may be TRBD1 (6 bases). Trimming cost V 4 bases and J 1 base, with 10 bases left between them. This CDR3 is built from 14 residues. Germline lookup yields CDR1 LNHDA and CDR2 SQIVND (reference sequence). The CDR3 sequence: CASSTWDKNTEAFF. The DNA for the CDR3 is TGTGCCAGTAGTACCTGGGACAAGAACACTGAAGCTTTCTTT.

CDR3 sequence reads: CASSSQTGAYEQYF. CDR3 nucleotide sequence: TGTGCCAGCAGTTCCCAAACAGGGGCCTACGAGCAGTACTTC. The rearrangement uses TRBV6-5 and TRBJ2-7; 7 bases fit TRBD1. CDR3 length equals 14 residues. The V gene end was trimmed by 4 bases and the J gene end by 2 bases; junction bases not matched to a gene: 5. Per germline, CDR1 MNHEY and CDR2 SVGAGI.

This clone has a handful of counts. The chain recombines TRBV2 with TRBJ1-6, with D possibly being TRBD1 (5 bases). The CDR3 spans 14 residues. Per the germline V gene, CDR1 is SNHLY and CDR2 is FYNNEI. Between the trimmed V and J ends, which lost 2 bases and 5 bases, there was a span of 7 bases. CDR3 DNA sequence: TGTGCCAGCAGTGAATGGGGGGATAATTCACCCCTCCACTTT. Its protein product is CASSEWGDNSPLHF.

The chain links TRBV12-3 or TRBV12-4 to TRBJ1-1; D remains ambiguous. The CDR3 extends over 11 amino acids. V gave up 5 bases and J gave up 1 base, with 2 bases separating them. CDR3 in DNA: TGTGCCAGCAGTCGGAACACTGAAGCTTTCTTT. Amino acids: CASSRNTEAFF.

V and J are TRBV30 and TRBJ2-7, with a tentative D call TRBD2 (5 bases). V lost 0 bases and J 2 bases, leaving 8 bases between the germline ends. This CDR3 spans 13 amino acids. Germline loops: CDR1 GTSNPN, CDR2 SVGIG (reference sequence). The CDR3 here is CAWSVSGAYEQYF. The CDR3 DNA sequence: TGTGCCTGGAGTGTAAGCGGAGCCTACGAGCAGTACTTC.

The CDR3 DNA follows: TGTGCCAGCTCACCCCTCGGACAGAAACACTCCTACGAGCAGTACTTC. This gives the protein CASSPLGQKHSYEQYF. The V and J genes are TRBV18 and TRBJ2-7, with D possibly TRBD1 on 6 matching bases. Germline CDR1 and CDR2: KGHSH and LQKENI. CDR3 length: 16 residues. Between the trimmed V and J ends, which lost 3 bases and 0 bases, there was a span of 15 bases.

This rearrangement joins TRBV3-1 (or the pseudogene TRBV3-2) to TRBJ1-4; a weak D match, TRBD1 (5 bases). Per the germline V gene, CDR1 is LGHDT and CDR2 is YNNKEL (reference sequence). Trimming took 4 bases from V and 8 from J, leaving 14 bases between them. This CDR3 comprises 14 residues. CDR3 sequence reads: CASSPQGLREKLFF. CDR3 bases: TGTGCCAGCAGCCCCCAGGGATTGCGCGAAAAACTGTTTTTT.

The J gene is TRBJ2-5, the V gene TRBV7-9, with a weak D call TRBD1 (5 bases). Deletions cut 1 base from V and 4 bases from J, with 7 bases between. Germline V gene lookup returns CDR1 SEHNR and CDR2 FQNEAQ (reference sequence). This CDR3 comprises 13 residues. DNA for the CDR3: TGTGCCAGCAGCTTAGGGACACTAGAGACCCAGTACTTC. This encodes CASSLGTLETQYF.

The chain combines TRBV3-1 (or the pseudogene TRBV3-2) with TRBJ1-1; possibly TRBD1 for D (5 bases). This CDR3 has 15 amino acids. V dropped 4 bases and J dropped 1 base, with 13 bases sitting between them. Germline assignment: CDR1 LGHDT and CDR2 YNNKEL (reference sequence). CDR3 region: CASSLAGGGNTEAFF. The CDR3 DNA sequence: TGTGCCAGCAGCCTAGCCGGGGGAGGGAACACTGAAGCTTTCTTT.

The chain employs TRBV7-3 and TRBJ2-2; 11 bases are shared with TRBD2. Germline V gene lookup returns CDR1 SGHTA and CDR2 FQGTGA. The CDR3 runs 16 residues. V shed 5 bases, J shed 5 bases, and the junction held 7 bases outside the gene matches. The CDR3 region is CASSVTSGGETGELFF. DNA of the CDR3: TGTGCCAGCAGCGTTACTAGCGGGGGAGAGACCGGGGAGCTGTTTTTT.

The chain carries TRBV4-2 and TRBJ2-7, with 8 bases that match TRBD2. CDR1 is LGHNA, CDR2 YNFKEQ, per germline. The CDR3 loop spans 14 amino acids. V gave up 4 bases and J gave up 2 bases; unmatched junction bases: 4. CDR3 nucleotides: TGTGCCAGCAGCCCAAGGCGGGAGGCCTACGAGCAGTACTTC. Its translation is CASSPRREAYEQYF.

The chain uses TRBV7-2 and TRBJ2-3, with TRBD2 as a possible D gene (6 bases). CDR1 is SGHTA and CDR2 is FQGNSA in the germline V gene. V was clipped by 1 base and J by 7 bases, with 12 bases between them. This CDR3 has 14 amino acids. This CDR3 is CASSLGERGYTQYF. The CDR3 bases are TGTGCCAGCAGCTTAGGGGAACGGGGGTATACGCAGTATTTT.

The chain has TRBV7-3 and TRBJ2-2; D not resolved. CDR1 is SGHTA, CDR2 FQGTGA, per germline. V lost 5 bases, J lost 5 bases, and 9 bases lay in between. CDR3 size: 13 residues. CDR3 coding DNA: TGTGCCAGCAGCCAGCGAGAAACCGGGGAGCTGTTTTTT. Protein: CASSQRETGELFF.

The V and J genes are TRBV12-2 and TRBJ1-5. TRBV12-2 is described as a pseudogene. This CDR3 is built from 17 residues. CDR3: CASRLARRGGCNQPQHF. The CDR3 coding sequence is TGTGCAAGTCGCTTAGCGCGGAGGGGGGGCTGCAATCAGCCCCAGCATTTT.

The V gene is TRBV7-9, the J gene TRBJ1-2; maybe TRBD1 (6 bases). This CDR3 is built from 16 residues. The germline V gene encodes CDR1 SEHNR and CDR2 FQNEAQ (reference sequence). V was trimmed by 4 bases and J by 6 bases, leaving 21 bases between them. The CDR3 reads CASSSTLQGNGDGYTF. DNA of the CDR3: TGTGCCAGCAGCTCAACACTGCAGGGGAATGGCGATGGCTACACCTTC.

The V call is TRBV27, the J call TRBJ2-1; 8 bases agree with TRBD1. Germline CDR1 and CDR2: MNHEY and SMNVEV (reference sequence). CDR3 length: 18 amino acids. Trimming removed 7 bases from V and 0 bases from J; junction bases left unmatched: 14. The CDR3 here is CASTFFRGQGSSYNEQFF. The CDR3 DNA reads as TGTGCCAGCACCTTCTTCCGTGGACAGGGTAGCTCCTACAATGAGCAGTTCTTC.

This chain joins TRBV28 and TRBJ2-1, with D possibly being TRBD2 (5 bases). CDR1 and CDR2 from the germline V gene are MDHEN and SYDVKM. The CDR3 is made up of 14 amino acids. V lost 2 bases to trimming and J lost 3 bases, with 8 bases between them. The CDR3 sequence: CASSLIAIYNEQFF. In DNA, the CDR3 is TGTGCCAGCAGTTTAATAGCGATCTACAATGAGCAGTTCTTC.

V is TRBV4-1 and J is TRBJ2-1; 8 positions agree with TRBD2. Germline CDR1 reads MGHRA; CDR2 reads YSYEKL. J gave up 4 bases and V 3 bases, and 17 bases lay outside the gene matches. The length of the CDR3 is 19 residues. The CDR3 DNA follows: TGCGCCAGCAGCCAGCAAGCGGGGGATACGAAAGGGGCATACAATGAGCAGTTCTTC. This sequence encodes CASSQQAGDTKGAYNEQFF.

This chain joins TRBV9 and TRBJ2-1, with 8 bases lining up with TRBD2. Trimming took 0 bases from V and 4 from J; bases not matched to a gene: 3. The CDR3 runs to 15 residues. Germline V gene data show CDR1 as SGDLS and CDR2 as YYNGEE. The DNA for the CDR3 is TGTGCCAGCAGCGTAGTGGCGGGGGGTTACAATGAGCAGTTCTTC. It encodes CASSVVAGGYNEQFF.

The chain combines TRBV2 with TRBJ1-1, with 8 bases fitting TRBD1. Germline trimming cut 6 bases from V and 2 bases from J; bases unmatched to any gene: 2. Germline V lookup: CDR1 SNHLY, CDR2 FYNNEI. This CDR3 region has 13 residues. CDR3 in amino acids: CASRGQENTEAFF. The CDR3 DNA follows: TGTGCCAGCAGGGGACAGGAAAACACTGAAGCTTTCTTT.

The V and J genes are TRBV9 and TRBJ2-5; 7 nucleotides line up with TRBD2. The V segment lost 0 bases and the J segment 3 bases; nucleotides outside the gene matches: 5. The germline V gene encodes CDR1 SGDLS and CDR2 YYNGEE. The CDR3 extends over 15 amino acids. Written as DNA, the CDR3 is TGTGCCAGCAGCGTAGGTCCCCTAGCGGAAGAGACCCAGTACTTC. Translating it yields CASSVGPLAEETQYF.

This clone was picked up a small number of times. Relative to the germline gene, one junction end is altered; a read error may explain this. The chain employs TRBV7-7 and TRBJ2-7, with TRBD1 matching over 9 bases. In germline, CDR1 is SSHAT, CDR2 FNYEAQ (reference sequence). This CDR3 comprises 13 residues. The CDR3 DNA is TGTGCTAGCAGCCCCGACAGGGGGAACGAGCAGTACTTC. Amino acid sequence: CASSPDRGNEQYF.

The chain carries TRBV5-1 and TRBJ1-1, with 12 bases fitting TRBD1. Per the germline V gene, CDR1 is SGHRS and CDR2 is YFSETQ. J was trimmed by 1 base and V by 2 bases; bases with no gene match: 6. The CDR3 totals 17 residues. The CDR3 protein is CASSFRDRGQANTEAFF. The DNA of the CDR3 is TGCGCCAGCAGCTTCCGGGACAGGGGGCAGGCGAACACTGAAGCTTTCTTT.

Details on this clone: In the same sample, other DNA sequences code for this CDR3. The chain is built from TRBV5-1 and TRBJ1-4, with 10 bases identical to TRBD1. V dropped 0 bases and J dropped 5; count of bases not matched to a gene: 1. Germline assignment: CDR1 SGHRS and CDR2 YFSETQ. The CDR3 totals 15 residues. CDR3 bases: TGCGCCAGCAGCTTGGGGGGACAGGGGAATGAAAAACTGTTTTTT. It is translated as CASSLGGQGNEKLFF.